This entry features one TCR beta chain sequence. What it binds is not known. This entry comes from a study of cytomegalovirus exposure and HLA in healthy donors. For the study at large: Around 80 million unique TCR sequences came from HLA-typed donors in an early release. Study-level findings and limits: CMV serostatus was the only immune exposure information that was available. There were a few CMV-associated chains whose specificity for CMV antigens was confirmed in vitro.

The PCR was carried out with 60 Vbeta primers and 13 Jbeta primers. Generated by immunoSEQ multiplex PCR, the TCRdb table keeps only in-frame clones and is missing some. The sample consists of roughly 160,000 clones, approximately 81% of them appearing once. This CDR3 has 15 residues. Per germline, CDR1 MNHEY and CDR2 SMNVEV (reference sequence). Deletions cut 7 bases from V and 4 bases from J, with 20 bases between. This rearrangement joins TRBV27 to TRBJ2-7; possible D gene TRBD1, 6 bases. The sample consisted of PBMCs. This clonotype was obtained from a man aged 25 to 40 in good health and CMV-seronegative. The CDR3 DNA reads TGTGCCAGCACTCCCCGCCGGGACATCAAGTACGAGCAGTACTTC. It codes for CASTPRRDIKYEQYF.